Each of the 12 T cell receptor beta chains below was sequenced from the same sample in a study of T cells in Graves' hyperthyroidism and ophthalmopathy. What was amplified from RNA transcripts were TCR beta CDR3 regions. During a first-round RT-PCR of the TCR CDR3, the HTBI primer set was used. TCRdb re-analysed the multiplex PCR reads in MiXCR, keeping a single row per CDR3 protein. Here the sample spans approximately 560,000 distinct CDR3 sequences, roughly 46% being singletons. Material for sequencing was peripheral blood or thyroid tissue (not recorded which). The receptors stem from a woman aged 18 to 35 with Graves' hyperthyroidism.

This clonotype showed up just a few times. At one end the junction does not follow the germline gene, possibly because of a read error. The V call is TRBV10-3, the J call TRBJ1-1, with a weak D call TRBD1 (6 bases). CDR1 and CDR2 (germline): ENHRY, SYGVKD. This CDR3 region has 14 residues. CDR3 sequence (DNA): TGTGCCAGCAGTTTAGGGGGGCGAAGGACTGAAGCTTTCTTT. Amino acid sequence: CASSLGGRRTEAFF.

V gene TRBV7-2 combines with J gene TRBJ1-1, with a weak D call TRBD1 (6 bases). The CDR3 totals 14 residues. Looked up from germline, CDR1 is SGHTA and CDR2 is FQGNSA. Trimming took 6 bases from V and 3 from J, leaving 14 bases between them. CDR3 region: CASSSQGGYTEAFF. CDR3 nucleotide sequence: TGTGCCAGCAGTTCACAGGGAGGGTACACTGAAGCTTTCTTT.

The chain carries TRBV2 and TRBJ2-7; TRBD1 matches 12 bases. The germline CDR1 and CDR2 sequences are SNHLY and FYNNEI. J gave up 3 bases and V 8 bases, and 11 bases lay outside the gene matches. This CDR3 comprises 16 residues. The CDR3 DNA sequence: TGTGCCAGCTCACCTCGAGGGACAGGGGGCTTCTACGAGCAGTACTTC. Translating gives CASSPRGTGGFYEQYF.

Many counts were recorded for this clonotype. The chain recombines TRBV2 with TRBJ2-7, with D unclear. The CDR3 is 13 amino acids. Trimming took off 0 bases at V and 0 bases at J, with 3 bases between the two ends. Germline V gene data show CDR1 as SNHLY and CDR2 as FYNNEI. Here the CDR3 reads CASSEARSYEQYF. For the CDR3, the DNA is TGTGCCAGCAGTGAAGCGCGCTCCTACGAGCAGTACTTC.

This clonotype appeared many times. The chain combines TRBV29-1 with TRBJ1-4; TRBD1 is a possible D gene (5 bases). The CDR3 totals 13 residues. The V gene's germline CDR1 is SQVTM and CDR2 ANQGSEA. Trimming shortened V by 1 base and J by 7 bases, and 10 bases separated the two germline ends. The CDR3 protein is CSVEGGSLEKLFF. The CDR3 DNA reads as TGCAGCGTTGAAGGGGGCAGTCTTGAAAAACTGTTTTTT.

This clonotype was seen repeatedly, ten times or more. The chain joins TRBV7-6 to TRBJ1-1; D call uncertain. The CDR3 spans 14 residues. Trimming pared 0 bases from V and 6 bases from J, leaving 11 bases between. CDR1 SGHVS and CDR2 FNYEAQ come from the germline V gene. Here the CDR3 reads CASSLARGDSEAFF. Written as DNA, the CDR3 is TGTGCCAGCAGCTTAGCGCGGGGAGACTCTGAAGCTTTCTTT.

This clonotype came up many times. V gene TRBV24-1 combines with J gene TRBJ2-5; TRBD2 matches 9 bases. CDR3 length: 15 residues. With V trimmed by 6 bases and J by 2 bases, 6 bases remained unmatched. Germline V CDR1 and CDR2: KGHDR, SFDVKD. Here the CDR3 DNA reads TGTGCCACCAGTAGTAGCCTAGCGGGACAAGAGACCCAGTACTTC. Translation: CATSSSLAGQETQYF.

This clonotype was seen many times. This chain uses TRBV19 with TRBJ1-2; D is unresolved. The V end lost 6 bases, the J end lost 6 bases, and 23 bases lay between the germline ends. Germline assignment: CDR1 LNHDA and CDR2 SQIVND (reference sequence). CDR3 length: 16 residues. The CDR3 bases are TGTGCCAGTAGCCATGTACAATCTTCGACCCGAGATGGCTACACCTTC. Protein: CASSHVQSSTRDGYTF.

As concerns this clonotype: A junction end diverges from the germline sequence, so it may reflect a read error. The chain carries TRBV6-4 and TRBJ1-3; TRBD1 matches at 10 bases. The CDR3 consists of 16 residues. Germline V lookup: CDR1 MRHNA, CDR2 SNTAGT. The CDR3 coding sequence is TGTGCCAGCAGGGACTCGACAGGGGGCGTCGGAAACACCATATATTTT. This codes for CASRDSTGGVGNTIYF.

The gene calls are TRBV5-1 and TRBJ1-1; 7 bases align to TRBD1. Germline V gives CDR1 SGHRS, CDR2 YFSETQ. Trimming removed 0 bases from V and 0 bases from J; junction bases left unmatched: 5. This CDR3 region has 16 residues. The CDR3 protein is CASSLADRDLNTEAFF. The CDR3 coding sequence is TGCGCCAGCAGCTTGGCCGACAGGGACTTGAACACTGAAGCTTTCTTT.

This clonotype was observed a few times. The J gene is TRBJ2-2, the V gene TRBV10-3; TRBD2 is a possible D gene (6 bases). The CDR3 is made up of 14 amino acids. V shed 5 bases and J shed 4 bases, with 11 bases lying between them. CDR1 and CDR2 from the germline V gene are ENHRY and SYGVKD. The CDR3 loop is CAISIAEFTGELFF. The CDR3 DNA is TGTGCCATCAGTATAGCGGAGTTCACCGGGGAGCTGTTTTTT.

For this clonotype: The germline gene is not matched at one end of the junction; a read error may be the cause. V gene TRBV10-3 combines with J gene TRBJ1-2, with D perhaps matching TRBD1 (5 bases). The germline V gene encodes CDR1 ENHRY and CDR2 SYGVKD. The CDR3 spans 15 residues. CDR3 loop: CASSPQLTDTRGYTF. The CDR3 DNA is TGTGCCAGCAGTCCACAATTGACGGACACGAGGGGCTACACCTTC.